These 18 T cell receptor beta chains share one sample of origin, sequenced in a study of identical twins. TCRdb used MiXCR to reprocess the 5' RACE reads, holding one entry per CDR3 protein. The sample has roughly 1,500,000 distinct CDR3 sequences; roughly a third are singletons. The sequenced material came from cord blood. The source of these receptors is a newborn girl in good health.

A remark on this clonotype: The junction departs from germline at one end; a sequencing error may be responsible. The chain uses TRBV5-1 and TRBJ2-3; 9 bases map to TRBD2. Germline CDR1 reads SGHRS; CDR2 reads YFSETQ. The CDR3 extends over 15 amino acids. The CDR3 spells CASGFTGTSSDTQYF. The CDR3 DNA reads as TGCGCCAGCGGCTTTACCGGGACTAGCTCAGATACGCAGTATTTT. The variable domain in full, with the rest retrieved from reference TRBV5-1 and TRBJ2-3, is KAGVTQTPRYLIKTRGQQVTLSCSPISGHRSVSWYQQTPGQGLQFLFEYFSETQRNKGNFPGRFSGRQFSNSRSEMNVSTLELGDSALYLCASGFTGTSSDTQYFGPGTRLTVL.

The rearrangement uses TRBV28 and TRBJ2-1; D call uncertain. V was pared by 3 bases and J by 2 bases, with 11 bases between. Germline CDR1 and CDR2: MDHEN and SYDVKM. There are 15 residues in the CDR3. CDR3 in amino acids: CASSFRQLTYNEQFF. As DNA, the CDR3 is TGTGCCAGCAGTTTTCGTCAACTAACCTACAATGAGCAGTTCTTC.

This clonotype was observed at least ten times. The chain uses TRBV29-1 and TRBJ2-1, with D unclear. Trimming cost V 5 bases and J 1 base, with 6 bases left between them. Germline V gene sequence: CDR1 SQVTM, CDR2 ANQGSEA. The CDR3 spans 12 residues. This CDR3 reads CSVLGSYNEQFF. The CDR3 DNA sequence: TGCAGCGTTTTGGGATCCTACAATGAGCAGTTCTTC.

This clonotype was seen repeatedly, ten times or more. CDR3 DNA sequence: TGTGCCAGCAGCCACAGGGGTACGCAGTATTTT. Its translation: CASSHRGTQYF. The chain has TRBV3-1 and TRBJ2-3, with D possibly TRBD1 on 6 matching bases. This CDR3 has 11 residues. Germline V lookup: CDR1 LGHDT, CDR2 YNNKEL (reference sequence). Trimming took off 3 bases at V and 8 bases at J, with 6 bases between the two ends.

CDR3 in amino acids: CASRPSHNEQFF. DNA for the CDR3: TGTGCCAGCAGGCCATCTCACAATGAGCAGTTCTTC. This chain joins TRBV2 and TRBJ2-1; D gene uncertain. V dropped 6 bases and J dropped 5 bases, with 8 bases sitting between them. The germline CDR1 and CDR2 sequences are SNHLY and FYNNEI. This CDR3 region has 12 residues.

This clonotype was detected a few times. The gene calls are TRBV10-3 and TRBJ1-5; D is unclear. The germline V and J ends were trimmed by 11 bases and 11 bases, with 7 bases remaining between them. The CDR3 is 8 amino acids. Germline V gives CDR1 ENHRY, CDR2 SYGVKD. In DNA, the CDR3 is TGTGCCCCCTCCTCCCAGCATTTT. As protein: CAPSSQHF.

This clonotype has a handful of counts. One end of the junction fails to match germline, which may point to a read error. The V gene is TRBV20-1, the J gene TRBJ2-1, with unresolved D. The CDR3 spans 11 residues. CDR1 is DFQATT and CDR2 is SNEGSKA in the germline V gene (reference sequence). CDR3 sequence reads: CSSSLRVGQFF. DNA for the CDR3: TGCAGTTCTAGTCTAAGGGTGGGGCAGTTCTTC.

V gene TRBV29-1 combines with J gene TRBJ2-5; 10 bases are a match to TRBD2. Germline loops: CDR1 SQVTM, CDR2 ANQGSEA. Germline trimming cut 6 bases from V and 5 bases from J; bases unmatched to any gene: 3. The CDR3 sequence is 12 residues long. The CDR3 DNA reads TGCAGCGTCGCTAGCGGGGGTGAGACCCAGTACTTC. Translated, it gives CSVASGGETQYF.

The chain recombines TRBV7-2 with TRBJ1-3, with unresolved D. This CDR3 contains 15 residues. V was shortened by 2 bases and J by 0 bases, with 8 bases between the two germline ends. Germline V gene sequence: CDR1 SGHTA, CDR2 FQGNSA. In DNA form, the CDR3 reads TGTGCCAGCAGCTTAAGGTGGAGCTCTGGAAACACCATATATTTT. It is translated as CASSLRWSSGNTIYF.

The chain couples TRBV6-4 to TRBJ2-1; D is perhaps TRBD1 or TRBD2 (5 bases each). This CDR3 has 14 amino acids. V lost 0 bases and J lost 6, with 9 bases in between. Germline CDR1 reads MRHNA; CDR2 reads SNTAGT. Written as DNA, the CDR3 is TGTGCCAGCAGTGACTCGATGAGGGGCAATGAGCAGTTCTTC. Translated, it gives CASSDSMRGNEQFF.

In DNA form, the CDR3 reads TGTGCCAGCACCAAGACTAGCGGGGGGGGTCGGTTCTTC. It specifies CASTKTSGGGRFF. The V and J genes are TRBV12-3 or TRBV12-4 and TRBJ2-1; 14 bases are a match to TRBD2. Trimming cost V 7 bases and J 15 bases; bases outside gene matches: 8. CDR3 length: 13 residues.

This clonotype was seen a few times. This sequence joins TRBV5-1 and TRBJ1-2, with unresolved D. The CDR3 totals 17 residues. Germline CDR1 SGHRS, CDR2 YFSETQ. Trimming left V 0 bases short and J 4 bases short, with 19 bases between. The CDR3 sequence: CASSLAATLLGVYGYTF. DNA for the CDR3: TGCGCCAGCAGCTTGGCCGCCACCTTACTCGGGGTCTATGGCTACACCTTC.

This clonotype has just a few counts. This chain connects TRBV20-1 to TRBJ2-7; maybe TRBD1 (5 bases). The CDR3 is 13 residues long. V was pared by 6 bases and J by 3 bases, with 15 bases between. In germline, CDR1 is DFQATT, CDR2 SNEGSKA (reference sequence). The CDR3 DNA sequence: TGCAGTGCCGAGGCAGGGTTTCTCTACGAGCAGTACTTC. This sequence encodes CSAEAGFLYEQYF.

This clonotype was seen only a few times. The chain joins TRBV5-1 to TRBJ2-4; 9 bases match TRBD1. TRBJ2-5 explains the end of the DNA better; the J call may be wrong. The germline gives CDR1 SGHRS, CDR2 YFSETQ. The CDR3 covers 15 residues. CDR3 nucleotides: TGCGCCAGCAGCCCGGACAGGGGAAGGGAGGAGACCCAGTACTTC. Its protein is CASSPDRGREETQYF.

This clonotype was counted many times. This could be a read error, since a much larger clone is one nucleotide away. The V call is TRBV20-1, the J call TRBJ2-5; D remains unclear. The germline V gene has CDR1 DFQATT and CDR2 SNEGSKA (reference sequence). The length of the CDR3 is 10 residues. V lost 4 bases and J 3 bases, leaving 3 bases between the germline ends. CDR3 sequence: CSAKEETQYF. CDR3 bases: TGCAGTGCTAAAGAAGAGACCCAGTACTTC.

Remarks on this clonotype: A junction end diverges from the germline sequence, so it may reflect a read error. The CDR3 loop reads CASSSLAGVEAQYF. For the CDR3, the DNA is TGTGCCAGCTCATCCCTAGCGGGAGTAGAGGCCCAGTACTTC. The chain links TRBV18 to TRBJ2-5, with 10 bases fitting TRBD2. In germline, CDR1 is KGHSH, CDR2 LQKENI. The length of the CDR3 is 14 residues.

The chain has TRBV10-3 and TRBJ2-5; TRBD2 matches 10 bases. Germline values: CDR1 ENHRY, CDR2 SYGVKD. The CDR3 contains 21 residues. Germline trimming cut 4 bases from V and 4 bases from J; bases unmatched to any gene: 24. Here the CDR3 reads CAISVRSHVGLAGVSGETQYF. As DNA, the CDR3 is TGTGCCATCAGTGTCCGATCCCATGTCGGTCTAGCGGGAGTATCAGGAGAGACCCAGTACTTC.

This rearrangement joins TRBV24-1 to TRBJ2-1; D gene unclear. CDR3 length: 17 amino acids. Germline CDR1 KGHDR, CDR2 SFDVKD. Trimming pared 1 base from V and 0 bases from J, leaving 12 bases between. CDR3 nucleotides: TGTGCCACCAGTGATTTTTCGAGCGCGAGCTCCTACAATGAGCAGTTCTTC. Its translation is CATSDFSSASSYNEQFF.